The clone carrying this TCR beta chain was counted ten times or more. Its antigen remains unidentified. This sample stems from a study of Graves' ophthalmopathy and Graves' hyperthyroidism. Amplification targeted the TCR beta CDR3 regions, with RNA transcripts as the source material. First-round RT-PCR relied on HTBI primers, and a second-round multiplex PCR came next. TCRdb reprocessed the multiplex PCR reads via MiXCR and lists one record per CDR3 protein. The sample holds 150,000 to 200,000 distinct CDR3 sequences, under 45% seen once. Unmatched junction bases numbered 3, after V lost 3 bases and J lost 4 bases. The CDR3 has 15 residues. CDR1 is SGHVS and CDR2 is FQNEAQ in the germline V gene. What supplied the PBMCs was more than 7.5 ml of fresh peripheral blood. Study results and limitations: Among expanded thyroid clonotypes above 0.001 frequency, most also occurred in blood.

The material sequenced was peripheral blood. V is TRBV7-8 and J is TRBJ1-2; 12 bases are shared with TRBD1. The clonotype was recovered from a man aged 25 to 40 with Graves' ophthalmopathy. The CDR3 DNA reads TGTGCCAGCAGCTTGGCGGGACAGGGGGCCTATGGCTACACCTTC. This encodes CASSLAGQGAYGYTF. The variable domain in full, with the rest retrieved from reference TRBV7-8 and TRBJ1-2, is GAGVSQSPRYKVAKRGQDVALRCDPISGHVSLFWYQQALGQGPEFLTYFQNEAQLDKSGLPSDRFFAERPEGSVSTLKIQRTQQEDSAVYLCASSLAGQGAYGYTFGSGTRLTVV.